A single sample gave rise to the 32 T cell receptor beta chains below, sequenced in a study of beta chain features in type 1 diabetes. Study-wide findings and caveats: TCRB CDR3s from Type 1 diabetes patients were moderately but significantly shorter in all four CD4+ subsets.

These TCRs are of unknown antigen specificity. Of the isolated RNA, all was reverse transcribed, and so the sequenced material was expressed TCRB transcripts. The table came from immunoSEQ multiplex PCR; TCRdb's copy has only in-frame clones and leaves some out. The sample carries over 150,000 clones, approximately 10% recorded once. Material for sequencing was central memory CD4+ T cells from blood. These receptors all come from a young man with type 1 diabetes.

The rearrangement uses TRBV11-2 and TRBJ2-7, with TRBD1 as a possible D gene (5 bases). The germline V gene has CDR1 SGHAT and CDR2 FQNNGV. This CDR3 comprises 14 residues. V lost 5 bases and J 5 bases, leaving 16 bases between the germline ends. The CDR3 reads CASSPSRANHEQYF. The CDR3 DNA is TGTGCCAGCAGCCCGAGCAGGGCTAACCACGAGCAGTACTTC.

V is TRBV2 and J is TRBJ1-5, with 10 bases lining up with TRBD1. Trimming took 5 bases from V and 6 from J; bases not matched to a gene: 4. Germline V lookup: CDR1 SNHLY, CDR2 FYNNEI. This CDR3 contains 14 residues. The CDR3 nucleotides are TGTGCCAGCAGTCTGACAGGGGGCGGTCAGCCCCAGCATTTT. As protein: CASSLTGGGQPQHF.

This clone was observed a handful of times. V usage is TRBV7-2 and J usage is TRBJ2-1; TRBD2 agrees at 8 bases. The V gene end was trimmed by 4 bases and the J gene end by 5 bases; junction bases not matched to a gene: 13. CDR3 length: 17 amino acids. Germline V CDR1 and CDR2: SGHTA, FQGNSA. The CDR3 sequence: CASSSAQGNSGNNEQFF. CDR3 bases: TGTGCCAGCAGCTCCGCGCAGGGGAATAGCGGGAACAATGAGCAGTTCTTC.

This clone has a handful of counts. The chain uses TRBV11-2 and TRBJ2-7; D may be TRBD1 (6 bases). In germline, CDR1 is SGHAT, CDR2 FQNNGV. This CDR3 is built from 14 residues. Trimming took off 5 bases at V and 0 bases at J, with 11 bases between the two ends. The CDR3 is CASSPGTFSYEQYF. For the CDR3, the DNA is TGTGCCAGCAGCCCCGGGACATTCTCCTACGAGCAGTACTTC.

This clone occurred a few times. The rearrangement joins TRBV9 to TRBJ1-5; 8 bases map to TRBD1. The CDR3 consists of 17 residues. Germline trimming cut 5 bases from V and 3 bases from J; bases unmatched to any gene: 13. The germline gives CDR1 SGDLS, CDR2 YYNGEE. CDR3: CASSPGVGTGNNQPQHF. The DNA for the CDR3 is TGTGCCAGCAGTCCGGGTGTGGGGACAGGTAACAATCAGCCCCAGCATTTT.

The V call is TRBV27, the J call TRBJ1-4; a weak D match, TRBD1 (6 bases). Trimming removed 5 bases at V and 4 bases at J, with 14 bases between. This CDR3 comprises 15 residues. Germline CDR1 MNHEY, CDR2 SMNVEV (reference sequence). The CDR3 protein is CASSPSQGINEKLFF. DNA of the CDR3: TGTGCCAGCAGTCCATCCCAGGGGATTAATGAAAAACTGTTTTTT.

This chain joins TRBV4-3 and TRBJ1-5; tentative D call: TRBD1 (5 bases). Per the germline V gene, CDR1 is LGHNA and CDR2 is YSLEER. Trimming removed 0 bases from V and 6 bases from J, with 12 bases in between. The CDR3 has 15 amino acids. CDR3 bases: TGCGCCAGCAGCCAAGATGGAGGGGCGAGTCAGCCCCAGCATTTT. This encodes CASSQDGGASQPQHF.

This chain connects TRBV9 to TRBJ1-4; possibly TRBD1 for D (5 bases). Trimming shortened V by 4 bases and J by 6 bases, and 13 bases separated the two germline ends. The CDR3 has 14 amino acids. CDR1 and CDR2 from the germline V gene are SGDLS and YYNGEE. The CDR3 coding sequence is TGTGCCAGCAGCCGGGACGGGGGGTATGAAAAACTGTTTTTT. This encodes CASSRDGGYEKLFF.

For the CDR3, the DNA is TGTGCCAGCAGCTCGGTCCTAGTGAGCTACGAGCAGTACTTC. Its protein is CASSSVLVSYEQYF. The chain joins TRBV5-6 to TRBJ2-7; D is unresolved. The CDR3 extends over 14 amino acids. CDR1 SGHDT and CDR2 YYEEEE come from the germline V gene. The V and J ends lost 3 bases and 3 bases respectively, with 13 bases between them.

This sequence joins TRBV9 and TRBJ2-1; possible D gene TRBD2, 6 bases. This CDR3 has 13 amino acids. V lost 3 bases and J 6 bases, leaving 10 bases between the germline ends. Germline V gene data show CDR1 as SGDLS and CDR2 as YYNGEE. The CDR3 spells CASSASATNEQFF. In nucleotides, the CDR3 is TGTGCCAGCAGCGCTAGCGCGACCAATGAGCAGTTCTTC. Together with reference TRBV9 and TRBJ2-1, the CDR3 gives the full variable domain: DSGVTQTPKHLITATGQRVTLRCSPRSGDLSVYWYQQSLDQGLQFLIQYYNGEERAKGNILERFSAQQFPDLHSELNLSSLELGDSALYFCASSASATNEQFFGPGTRLTVL.

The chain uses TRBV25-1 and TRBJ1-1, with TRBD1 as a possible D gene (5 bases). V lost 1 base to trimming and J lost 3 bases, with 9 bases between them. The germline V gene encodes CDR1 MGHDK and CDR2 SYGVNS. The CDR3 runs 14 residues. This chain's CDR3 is CASSELGRDTEAFF. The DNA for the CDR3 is TGTGCCAGCAGTGAATTGGGCAGGGACACTGAAGCTTTCTTT.

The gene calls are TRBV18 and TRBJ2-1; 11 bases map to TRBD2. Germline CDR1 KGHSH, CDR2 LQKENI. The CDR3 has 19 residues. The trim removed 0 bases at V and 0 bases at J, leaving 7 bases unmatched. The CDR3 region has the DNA TGTGCCAGCTCACCACCGGTCACTAGCGGGAGCAGCTCCTACAATGAGCAGTTCTTC. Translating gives CASSPPVTSGSSSYNEQFF.

The CDR3, as DNA: TGTGCCAGCAGTTTAGGGCAGAGCTATTATGGCTACACCTTC. Protein product: CASSLGQSYYGYTF. V usage is TRBV28 and J usage is TRBJ1-2; no reliable D call. Trimming left V 2 bases short and J 5 bases short, with 12 bases between. Germline V gene sequence: CDR1 MDHEN, CDR2 SYDVKM. The length of the CDR3 is 14 residues.

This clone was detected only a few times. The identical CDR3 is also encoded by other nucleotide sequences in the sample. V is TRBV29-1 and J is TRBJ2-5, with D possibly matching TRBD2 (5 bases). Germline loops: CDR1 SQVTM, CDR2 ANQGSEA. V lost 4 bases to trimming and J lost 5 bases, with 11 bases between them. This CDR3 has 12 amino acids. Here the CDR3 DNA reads TGCAGCGTTGGTGGGCGAGGGGAGACCCAGTACTTC. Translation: CSVGGRGETQYF.

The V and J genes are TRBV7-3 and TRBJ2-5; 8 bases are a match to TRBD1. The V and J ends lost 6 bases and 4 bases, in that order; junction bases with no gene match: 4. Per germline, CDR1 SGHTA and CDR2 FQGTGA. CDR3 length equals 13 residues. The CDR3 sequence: CASSRGQGETQYF. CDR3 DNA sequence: TGTGCCAGCAGTAGAGGACAGGGAGAGACCCAGTACTTC.

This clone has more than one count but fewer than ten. The CDR3 protein is CASSAQETQYF. The CDR3 bases are TGTGCCAGCAGCGCACAGGAGACCCAGTACTTC. The rearrangement joins TRBV4-2 to TRBJ2-5; the D is unclear. V shed 5 bases and J shed 5 bases, with 6 bases lying between them. Looked up from germline, CDR1 is LGHNA and CDR2 is YNFKEQ. The CDR3 loop spans 11 amino acids.

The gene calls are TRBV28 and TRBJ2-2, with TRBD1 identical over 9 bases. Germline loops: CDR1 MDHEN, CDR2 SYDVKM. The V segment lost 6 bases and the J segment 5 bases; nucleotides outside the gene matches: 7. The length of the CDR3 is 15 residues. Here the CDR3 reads CASSPWDRVTGELFF. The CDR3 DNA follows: TGTGCCAGCAGCCCCTGGGACAGGGTAACCGGGGAGCTGTTTTTT.

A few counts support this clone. This chain's CDR3 is CASSLIQGGIYEQYF. The CDR3 DNA is TGCGCCAGCAGCTTGATACAGGGGGGGATCTACGAGCAGTACTTC. The chain links TRBV5-1 to TRBJ2-7; possible D gene TRBD1, 8 bases. V lost 1 base to trimming and J lost 3 bases, with 14 bases between them. This CDR3 contains 15 residues. Germline assignment: CDR1 SGHRS and CDR2 YFSETQ.

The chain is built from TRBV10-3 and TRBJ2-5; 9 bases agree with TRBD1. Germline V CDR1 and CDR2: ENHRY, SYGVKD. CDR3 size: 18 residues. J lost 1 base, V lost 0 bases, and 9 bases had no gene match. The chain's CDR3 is CAISESLTGQGLQETQYF. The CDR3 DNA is TGTGCCATCAGTGAGTCTCTAACGGGACAGGGACTCCAAGAGACCCAGTACTTC.

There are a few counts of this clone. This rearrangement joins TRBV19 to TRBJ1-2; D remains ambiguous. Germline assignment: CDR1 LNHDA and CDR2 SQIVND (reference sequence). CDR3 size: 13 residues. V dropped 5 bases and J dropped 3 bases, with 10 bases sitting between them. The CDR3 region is CASSVRQDYGYTF. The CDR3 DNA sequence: TGTGCCAGTAGTGTCAGACAAGACTATGGCTACACCTTC.

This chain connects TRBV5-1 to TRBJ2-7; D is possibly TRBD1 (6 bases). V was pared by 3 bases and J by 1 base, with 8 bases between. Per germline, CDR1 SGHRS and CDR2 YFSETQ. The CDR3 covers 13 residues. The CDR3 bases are TGCGCCAGCAGCTGGACAGCGTCCTACGAGCAGTACTTC. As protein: CASSWTASYEQYF.

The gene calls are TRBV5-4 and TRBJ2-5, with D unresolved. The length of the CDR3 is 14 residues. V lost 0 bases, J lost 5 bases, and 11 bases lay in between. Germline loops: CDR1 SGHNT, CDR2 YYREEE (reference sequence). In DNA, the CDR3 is TGTGCCAGCAGCTTGGGTCTAATAAGTGAGACCCAGTACTTC. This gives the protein CASSLGLISETQYF.

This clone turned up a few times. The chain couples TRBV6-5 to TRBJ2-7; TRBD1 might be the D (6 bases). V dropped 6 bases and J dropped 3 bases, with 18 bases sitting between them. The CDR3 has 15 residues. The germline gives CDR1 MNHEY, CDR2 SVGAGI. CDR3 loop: CASRSPGHYDYEQYF. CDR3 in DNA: TGTGCCAGCAGGAGCCCGGGACACTATGACTACGAGCAGTACTTC.

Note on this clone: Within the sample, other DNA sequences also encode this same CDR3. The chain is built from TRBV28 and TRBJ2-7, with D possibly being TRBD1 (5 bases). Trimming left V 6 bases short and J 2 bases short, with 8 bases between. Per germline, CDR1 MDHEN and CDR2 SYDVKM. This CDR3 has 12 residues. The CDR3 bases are TGTGCCAGCAGCCGCAGGGCCTACGAGCAGTACTTC. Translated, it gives CASSRRAYEQYF.

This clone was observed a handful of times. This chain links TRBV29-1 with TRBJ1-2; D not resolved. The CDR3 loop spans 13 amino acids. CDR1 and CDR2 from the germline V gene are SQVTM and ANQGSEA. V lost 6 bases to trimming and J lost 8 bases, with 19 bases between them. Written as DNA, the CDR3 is TGCAGCGTCGATGACACTTTCTCCACCGGCTACACCTTC. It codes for CSVDDTFSTGYTF. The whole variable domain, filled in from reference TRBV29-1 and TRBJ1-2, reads SAVISQKPSRDICQRGTSLTIQCQVDSQVTMMFWYRQQPGQSLTLIATANQGSEATYESGFVIDKFPISRPNLTFSTLTVSNMSPEDSSIYLCSVDDTFSTGYTFGSGTRLTVV.

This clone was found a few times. The DNA for the CDR3 is TGTGCCAGTAGTCCCCTCGACAGACCGAACACTGAAGCTTTCTTT. Translated, it gives CASSPLDRPNTEAFF. The chain has TRBV19 and TRBJ1-1; possibly TRBD1 for D (5 bases). Looked up from germline, CDR1 is LNHDA and CDR2 is SQIVND (reference sequence). There are 15 residues in the CDR3. V lost 5 bases to trimming and J lost 1 base, with 14 bases between them.

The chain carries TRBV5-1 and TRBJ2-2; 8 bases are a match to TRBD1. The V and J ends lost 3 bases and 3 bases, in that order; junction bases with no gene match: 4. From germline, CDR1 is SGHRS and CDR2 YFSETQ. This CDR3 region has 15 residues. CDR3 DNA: TGCGCCAGCAGCTCGAGGACAGGGTACACCGGGGAGCTGTTTTTT. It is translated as CASSSRTGYTGELFF.

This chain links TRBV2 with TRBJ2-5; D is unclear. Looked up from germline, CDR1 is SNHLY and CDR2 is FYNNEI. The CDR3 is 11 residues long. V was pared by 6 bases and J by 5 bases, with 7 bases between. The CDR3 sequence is CASRRSETQYF. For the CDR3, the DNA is TGTGCCAGCAGGAGGAGTGAGACCCAGTACTTC.

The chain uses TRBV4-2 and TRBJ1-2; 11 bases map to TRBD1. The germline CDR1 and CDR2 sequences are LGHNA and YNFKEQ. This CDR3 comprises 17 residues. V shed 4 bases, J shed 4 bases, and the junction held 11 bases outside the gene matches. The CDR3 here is CASSLAGTGGRGYGYTF. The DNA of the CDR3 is TGTGCCAGCAGCCTCGCAGGGACAGGGGGTAGGGGCTATGGCTACACCTTC.

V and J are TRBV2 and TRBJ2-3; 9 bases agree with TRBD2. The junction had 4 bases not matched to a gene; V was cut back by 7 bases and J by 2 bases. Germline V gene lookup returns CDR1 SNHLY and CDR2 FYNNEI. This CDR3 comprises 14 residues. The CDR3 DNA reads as TGTGCCAGCAAACGACTAGCGGACACAGATACGCAGTATTTT. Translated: CASKRLADTDTQYF. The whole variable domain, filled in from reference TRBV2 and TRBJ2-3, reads EPEVTQTPSHQVTQMGQEVILRCVPISNHLYFYWYRQILGQKVEFLVSFYNNEISEKSEIFDDQFSVERPDGSNFTLKIRSTKLEDSAMYFCASKRLADTDTQYFGPGTRLTVL.

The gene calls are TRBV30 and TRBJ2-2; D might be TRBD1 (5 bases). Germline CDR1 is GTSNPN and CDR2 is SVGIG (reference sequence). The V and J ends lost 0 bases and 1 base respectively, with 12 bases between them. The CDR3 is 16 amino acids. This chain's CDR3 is CAWSVRQGRNTGELFF. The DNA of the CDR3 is TGTGCCTGGAGTGTGAGGCAGGGTAGGAACACCGGGGAGCTGTTTTTT.

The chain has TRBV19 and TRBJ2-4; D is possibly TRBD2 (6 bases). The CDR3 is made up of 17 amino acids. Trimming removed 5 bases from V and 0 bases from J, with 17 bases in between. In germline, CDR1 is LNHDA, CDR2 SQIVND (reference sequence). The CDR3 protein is CASSPGVSGLAKNIQYF. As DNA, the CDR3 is TGTGCCAGTAGTCCCGGGGTTAGCGGACTAGCCAAAAACATTCAGTACTTC.